Following are 15 T cell receptor beta chains from one sample sequenced in a study of blood T cells in healthy people across ages. Sample-barcoded 5' priming and a J-beta primer mix drove a second PCR of about 7 to 12 cycles. Via MiXCR, TCRdb re-called the 5' RACE reads, giving one row per CDR3 protein. The data contain fewer than 2,000,000 distinct CDR3 sequences, more than 35% of them singletons. Sequenced: blood. These receptors all stem from a human donor in good health.

V usage is TRBV18 and J usage is TRBJ1-4; perhaps TRBD1 as D (5 bases). Germline CDR1 is KGHSH and CDR2 is LQKENI. Trimming removed 1 base at V and 3 bases at J, with 15 bases between. This CDR3 has 17 residues. The CDR3 protein is CASSPQTGRGPNEKLFF. Written as DNA, the CDR3 is TGTGCCAGCTCACCACAAACGGGACGGGGACCTAATGAAAAACTGTTTTTT.

This clonotype showed up just a few times. This chain uses TRBV7-9 with TRBJ2-1; no definite D call. V shed 6 bases and J shed 10 bases, with 13 bases lying between them. In germline, CDR1 is SEHNR, CDR2 FQNEAQ (reference sequence). The CDR3 length is 12 residues. The CDR3 region is CASSPAGFEQFF. CDR3 coding DNA: TGTGCCAGCAGTCCTGCCGGCTTCGAGCAGTTCTTC.

This clonotype was observed a handful of times. The rearrangement uses TRBV20-1 and TRBJ2-7, with D perhaps TRBD2 (6 bases). This CDR3 spans 11 amino acids. V lost 7 bases to trimming and J lost 5 bases, with 12 bases between them. Germline V CDR1 and CDR2: DFQATT, SNEGSKA (reference sequence). CDR3: CSGGEVDEQYF. The CDR3 coding sequence is TGCAGTGGTGGGGAGGTGGACGAGCAGTACTTC.

This clonotype has a handful of counts. The rearrangement links TRBV2 to TRBJ2-3, with a weak D call TRBD2 (5 bases). CDR3 length: 16 residues. V was cut by 5 bases and J by 3 bases, with 18 bases left in between. Germline loops: CDR1 SNHLY, CDR2 FYNNEI. DNA for the CDR3: TGTGCCAGCAGTACCCCTCCGAGGAGGTTAACAGATACGCAGTATTTT. It codes for CASSTPPRRLTDTQYF.

The chain uses TRBV7-2 and TRBJ2-5; D is perhaps TRBD1 or TRBD2 (5 bases each). The length of the CDR3 is 14 residues. The V end lost 2 bases, the J end lost 5 bases, and 12 bases lay between the germline ends. Germline-derived CDR1 and CDR2 are SGHTA and FQGNSA. CDR3 sequence reads: CASSLSGPGETQYF. CDR3 DNA sequence: TGTGCCAGCAGCTTATCGGGGCCGGGGGAGACCCAGTACTTC.

The chain couples TRBV20-1 to TRBJ2-1; no clear D. V lost 6 bases to trimming and J lost 5 bases, with 5 bases between them. CDR1 and CDR2 from the germline V gene are DFQATT and SNEGSKA (reference sequence). This CDR3 spans 10 amino acids. Written as DNA, the CDR3 is TGCAGTGCCTTACACAATGAGCAGTTCTTC. Translated: CSALHNEQFF.

There are a few counts of this clonotype. V is TRBV12-3 or TRBV12-4 and J is TRBJ1-2; D ambiguous. The CDR3 runs to 13 residues. V was cut by 7 bases and J by 6 bases, with 15 bases left in between. The CDR3 bases are TGTGCCAGCACCCCGGCCCTTTTGCATGGCTACACCTTC. It yields the protein CASTPALLHGYTF.

This clonotype was seen a few times. The chain carries TRBV5-6 and TRBJ2-5; possible D gene TRBD2, 5 bases. The CDR3 sequence is 15 residues long. Deletions cut 4 bases from V and 5 bases from J, with 18 bases between. The germline V gene has CDR1 SGHDT and CDR2 YYEEEE. The CDR3, as DNA: TGTGCCAGCAGCCCAGCGCTAGCAATTAGGGAGACCCAGTACTTC. It specifies CASSPALAIRETQYF.

The rearrangement uses TRBV29-1 and TRBJ2-7; no reliable D call. The V gene lost 3 bases and the J gene lost 6 bases, with 12 bases spanning the gap. This CDR3 comprises 12 residues. Germline V gives CDR1 SQVTM, CDR2 ANQGSEA. CDR3 amino acids: CSVEVVLGEQYF. The CDR3 DNA reads TGCAGCGTTGAGGTAGTTTTGGGCGAGCAGTACTTC.

There are a few counts of this clonotype. The chain uses TRBV7-8 and TRBJ2-7, with unresolved D. Trimming left V 0 bases short and J 3 bases short, with 12 bases between. Per germline, CDR1 SGHVS and CDR2 FQNEAQ. The CDR3 is made up of 15 amino acids. Written as DNA, the CDR3 is TGTGCCAGCAGCTTAGCGCGAGTTAGCTTCTACGAGCAGTACTTC. This encodes CASSLARVSFYEQYF.

This clonotype was recorded a few times. V usage is TRBV29-1 and J usage is TRBJ1-5; weak D call: TRBD1 (5 bases). The germline V gene has CDR1 SQVTM and CDR2 ANQGSEA. The ends were cut back, 4 bases at V and 1 base at J, with 8 bases in the middle. The CDR3 spans 13 residues. The CDR3 DNA sequence: TGCAGCGTTGCCCGGGACAGCAATCAGCCCCAGCATTTT. Its translation is CSVARDSNQPQHF.

The genes are TRBV27 and TRBJ2-1; no clear D gene. Between the trimmed V and J ends, which lost 2 bases and 0 bases, there was a span of 8 bases. CDR1 MNHEY and CDR2 SMNVEV come from the germline V gene (reference sequence). The CDR3 runs to 15 residues. The CDR3 loop is CASSLQVSSYNEQFF. The CDR3 DNA reads TGTGCCAGCAGTTTACAGGTTAGCTCCTACAATGAGCAGTTCTTC.

Notes on this clonotype: Just one base apart from a much larger clone, this may be a read error. The chain is built from TRBV9 and TRBJ1-4; no reliable D call. The CDR3 loop spans 15 amino acids. Germline V lookup: CDR1 SGDLS, CDR2 YYNGEE. The DNA for the CDR3 is TGTGCCAACAGCCCATGGAAGGGAACTAATGAAAAACTGTTTTTT. Its translation: CANSPWKGTNEKLFF.

The chain recombines TRBV5-1 with TRBJ2-1; D may be TRBD1 or TRBD2 (5 bases each). CDR3 length equals 15 residues. Germline CDR1 reads SGHRS; CDR2 reads YFSETQ. The germline V and J ends were trimmed by 0 bases and 4 bases, with 11 bases remaining between them. CDR3 region: CASSLVFGGYNEQFF. The CDR3 nucleotides are TGCGCCAGCAGCTTGGTTTTTGGGGGTTACAATGAGCAGTTCTTC.

The gene calls are TRBV9 and TRBJ2-2; the match to TRBD2 covers 7 bases. Germline CDR1 reads SGDLS; CDR2 reads YYNGEE. The CDR3 runs to 16 residues. V trimming: 0 bases; J trimming: 4 bases; junction bases outside the gene matches: 6. CDR3 amino acids: CASSVGLTGGTGELFF. CDR3 bases: TGTGCCAGCAGCGTAGGACTTACGGGGGGCACCGGGGAGCTGTTTTTT.